This TCR beta chain originates from a study of blood T cell repertoires in COVID-19. Looking at the study overall: Sites in the United States, Italy and Spain provided acute and convalescent COVID-19 samples. The cDNA or gDNA used as material had been derived from T cells, B-cell-depleted T cells, or PBMCs.

Enrollment of patients from Seattle took place during active infection, with longitudinal follow-up. Per the authors' pipeline: Amplifying reference gene primers gave estimates of nucleated cell counts. Sequencing used immunoSEQ multiplex PCR; TCRdb keeps in-frame clones, though not all of them. D and trimming were read from the DNA, whereas the V and J calls and clone size are those reported in that table. The sample comprises 350,000 to 500,000 clones, around 90% of which are singletons, and about 0.91% rests with the top ten. CDR3 length: 15 residues. Germline CDR1 MGHRA, CDR2 YSYEKL. V shed 3 bases, J shed 1 base, and the junction held 1 base outside the gene matches.

The chain employs TRBV4-1 and TRBJ2-2; TRBD1 matches at 8 bases. Sequenced: peripheral blood. The sequence was collected from a young man with COVID-19, enrolled during active disease. CDR3 region: CASSQGTGNTGELFF. In nucleotides, the CDR3 is TGCGCCAGCAGCCAGGGGACAGGGAACACCGGGGAGCTGTTTTTT.